These 7 T cell receptor beta chains were all obtained from the same sample, sequenced in a study of T cell responses to AZD1222 COVID-19 vaccine. Libraries were prepared by immunoSEQ multiplex PCR; TCRdb keeps only in-frame clonotypes and omits some of them. The sample shows about 130,000 clones, about 88% of them seen only once. The material was peripheral blood, obtained on day 0 of AZD1222 vaccination. The source is an adult in good health.

Concerning this clone itself: In the same sample, other DNA sequences code for this CDR3. V gene TRBV6-6 combines with J gene TRBJ1-5, with D tentatively TRBD1 (5 bases). V was shortened by 6 bases and J by 3 bases, with 9 bases between the two germline ends. Germline CDR1 MNHNY, CDR2 SVGAGI (reference sequence). The CDR3 length is 13 residues. CDR3 coding DNA: TGTGCCAGCAGGGGGGATCTCAATCAGCCCCAGCATTTT. The encoded protein is CASRGDLNQPQHF.

This chain joins TRBV4-1 and TRBJ1-2, with 7 bases aligning to TRBD1. Trimming removed 5 bases from V and 0 bases from J; junction bases left unmatched: 6. The CDR3 totals 15 residues. Germline CDR1 MGHRA, CDR2 YSYEKL. CDR3 sequence (DNA): TGCGCCAGCAGCGCCGGGACAGAGACTAACTATGGCTACACCTTC. As protein: CASSAGTETNYGYTF.

This chain connects TRBV5-1 to TRBJ2-1; the D is unclear. This CDR3 has 15 residues. The V and J ends lost 4 bases and 5 bases respectively, with 16 bases between them. CDR1 is SGHRS and CDR2 is YFSETQ in the germline V gene. The CDR3 region has the DNA TGCGCCAGCAGCCGAGAAGGGCAGCCAAACAATGAGCAGTTCTTC. The encoded protein is CASSREGQPNNEQFF.

The gene calls are TRBV5-5 and TRBJ1-6; D is ambiguous. The CDR3 is 13 residues long. The ends were cut back, 0 bases at V and 9 bases at J, with 7 bases in the middle. Germline-derived CDR1 and CDR2 are SGHKS and YYEKEE (reference sequence). In nucleotides, the CDR3 is TGTGCCAGCAGCTTGGAGGGCGGTTCACCCCTCCACTTT. This encodes CASSLEGGSPLHF.

The chain uses TRBV7-3 and TRBJ2-2; D gene uncertain. V was trimmed by 4 bases and J by 8 bases, leaving 11 bases between them. Germline V gene lookup returns CDR1 SGHTA and CDR2 FQGTGA. The CDR3 extends over 13 amino acids. The CDR3 sequence: CASSSTVMGELFF. Here the CDR3 DNA reads TGTGCCAGCAGCTCGACTGTTATGGGGGAGCTGTTTTTT. Filled out from reference TRBV7-3 and TRBJ2-2, the complete variable domain reads GAGVSQTPSNKVTEKGKYVELRCDPISGHTALYWYRQSLGQGPEFLIYFQGTGAADDSGLPNDRFFAVRPEGSVSTLKIQRTERGDSAVYLCASSSTVMGELFFGEGSRLTVL.

The chain links TRBV6-2 or TRBV6-3 to TRBJ2-3, with 10 bases that match TRBD2. CDR1 is MNHEY, CDR2 SVGEGT, per germline. The CDR3 is made up of 15 amino acids. J lost 3 bases, V lost 6 bases, and 6 bases had no gene match. CDR3 in amino acids: CASSLSGGTTDTQYF. CDR3 bases: TGTGCCAGCAGCCTTAGCGGGGGGACAACAGATACGCAGTATTTT.

The chain combines TRBV5-4 with TRBJ1-1; 8 bases fit TRBD1. V was clipped by 3 bases and J by 1 base; unmatched bases: 8. CDR1 and CDR2 from the germline V gene are SGHNT and YYREEE (reference sequence). This CDR3 has 16 amino acids. The CDR3 reads CASSSGGLVGNTEAFF. In nucleotides, the CDR3 is TGTGCCAGCAGCTCAGGGGGCTTGGTTGGGAACACTGAAGCTTTCTTT. Together with reference TRBV5-4 and TRBJ1-1, the CDR3 gives the full variable domain: ETGVTQSPTHLIKTRGQQVTLRCSSQSGHNTVSWYQQALGQGPQFIFQYYREEENGRGNFPPRFSGLQFPNYSSELNVNALELDDSALYLCASSSGGLVGNTEAFFGQGTRLTVV.